Listed below are T cell receptor beta chains from one sample, sequenced in a study of blood T cell repertoires in COVID-19. The protocol was immunoSEQ multiplex PCR, while the TCRdb copy is restricted to in-frame clones and leaves out a portion. The table includes roughly 97,000 clones, over 75% detected once. Sequencing used peripheral blood. The origin of the receptors is a human donor in a cohort sampled during active COVID-19. The CDR3 runs from the conserved cysteine through the conserved F or W. D genes are given only for firm matches. Only part of the rows carry a size: once, few, many, or a class if the clone is expanded.

J: TRBJ2-7; size: NA; D: NA; length: 14; V: TRBV6-5; DNA: TGTGCCAGCAGCATCGGGCAGGGAACTTACGAGCAGTACTTC; CDR3: CASSIGQGTYEQYF
J: TRBJ2-5; size: NA; D: NA; length: 14; V: TRBV3-1/TRBV3-2; DNA: TGTGCCAGCAGCCAAGAGATAGCGGAAGAGACCCAGTACTTC; CDR3: CASSQEIAEETQYF
J: TRBJ2-2; size: NA; D: TRBD1; length: 15; V: TRBV19; DNA: TGTGCCAGTAGTATTGGACAGGGTGCCACCGGGGAGCTGTTTTTT; CDR3: CASSIGQGATGELFF
J: TRBJ2-1; size: NA; D: NA; length: 15; V: TRBV3-1/TRBV3-2; DNA: TGTGCCAGCAGCCAAGGAGTAGTCTCCTACAATGAGCAGTTCTTC; CDR3: CASSQGVVSYNEQFF
J: TRBJ2-5; size: NA; D: TRBD2; length: 16; V: TRBV27; DNA: TGTGCCAGCAGAACGACCCTCTCGGGACTAGCGCGTCCCCAGTACTTC; CDR3: CASRTTLSGLARPQYF
J: TRBJ1-2; size: NA; D: TRBD1; length: 14; V: TRBV5-6; DNA: TGTGCCAGCAGCTTGTGGACAGGGCCTTATGGCTACACCTTC; CDR3: CASSLWTGPYGYTF
J: TRBJ2-2; size: NA; D: TRBD1; length: 17; V: TRBV29-1; DNA: TGCAGCGTTGTTGGAGACCAGGACAGGGGCTACACCGGGGAGCTGTTTTTT; CDR3: CSVVGDQDRGYTGELFF
J: TRBJ1-1; size: NA; D: NA; length: 14; V: TRBV5-4; DNA: TGTGCCAGCAGCTTGGACAGGAGGAACACTGAAGCTTTCTTT; CDR3: CASSLDRRNTEAFF
J: TRBJ2-3; size: NA; D: NA; length: 16; V: TRBV7-9; DNA: TGTGCCAGCAGCCATACCGGGGGAGCGGCGGGAGATACGCAGTATTTT; CDR3: CASSHTGGAAGDTQYF
J: TRBJ1-2; size: NA; D: TRBD1; length: 14; V: TRBV4-1; DNA: TGCGCCAGCAGCCAAGGACAGGGGATTGAGGGCTACACCTTC; CDR3: CASSQGQGIEGYTF
J: TRBJ1-2; size: NA; D: TRBD1; length: 15; V: TRBV18; DNA: TGTGCCAGCTCACCACCTTCGGGACAGGACTATGGCTACACCTTC; CDR3: CASSPPSGQDYGYTF
J: TRBJ2-5; size: NA; D: NA; length: 19; V: TRBV4-2; DNA: TGTGCCAGCAGCCAAGATGTCAGTGCGGGGCAGGGTTACCAAGAGACCCAGTACTTC; CDR3: CASSQDVSAGQGYQETQYF
J: TRBJ1-1; size: NA; D: TRBD1; length: 12; V: TRBV12-3/TRBV12-4; DNA: TGTGCCAGCAGCCCCGGGACAGGGGGCGATTTCTTT; CDR3: CASSPGTGGDFF
J: TRBJ2-1; size: NA; D: TRBD1; length: 16; V: TRBV4-3; DNA: TGCGCCAGCAGCCAAGAAGGCCAGGGGGCGTTGAATGAGCAGTTCTTC; CDR3: CASSQEGQGALNEQFF
J: TRBJ2-5; size: NA; D: TRBD2; length: 18; V: TRBV29-1; DNA: TGCAGCGTTGAAGATCTAGCGGGGGGGGCCGGGTTATTAGAGACCCAGTACTTC; CDR3: CSVEDLAGGAGLLETQYF
J: TRBJ2-7; size: once; D: NA; length: 14; V: TRBV5-6; DNA: TGTGCCAGCAGCTTGGTTTCTCCCCTATACGAGCAGTACTTC; CDR3: CASSLVSPLYEQYF
J: TRBJ2-3; size: NA; D: NA; length: 15; V: TRBV6-5; DNA: TGTGCCAGCAGTTACGGGGGGGCTCGCACAGATACGCAGTATTTT; CDR3: CASSYGGARTDTQYF
J: TRBJ2-5; size: NA; D: TRBD1; length: 16; V: TRBV7-9; DNA: TGTGCCAGCAGTTCGTTGGGACAGGGGAACCAAGAGACCCAGTACTTC; CDR3: CASSSLGQGNQETQYF
J: TRBJ2-3; size: NA; D: NA; length: 18; V: TRBV28; DNA: TGTGCCAGCAGTCCATTCCACCTTCCCCGAGACACAACAGATACGCAGTATTTT; CDR3: CASSPFHLPRDTTDTQYF
J: TRBJ1-2; size: NA; D: TRBD1; length: 14; V: TRBV7-2; DNA: TGTGCCAGCAGCCCAGGGACAGGGGATCGTGGCTACACCTTC; CDR3: CASSPGTGDRGYTF
J: TRBJ1-1; size: NA; D: NA; length: 13; V: TRBV29-1; DNA: TGCAGCGCTACCGACGGGTTCTACACTGAAGCTTTCTTT; CDR3: CSATDGFYTEAFF
J: TRBJ2-7; size: NA; D: NA; length: 13; V: TRBV7-6; DNA: TGTGCCAGCAGCTTTTCTCAAGGGAGCGAGCAGTACTTC; CDR3: CASSFSQGSEQYF
J: TRBJ1-1; size: NA; D: TRBD1; length: 15; V: TRBV15; DNA: TGTGCCACCAGCAGCCCGGGACAGGGTGTCGCTGAAGCTTTCTTT; CDR3: CATSSPGQGVAEAFF
J: TRBJ1-1; size: NA; D: TRBD1; length: 13; V: TRBV7-2; DNA: TGTGCCAGCAGCTCGATACGGACAGGGGGGGGTTTCTTT; CDR3: CASSSIRTGGGFF
J: TRBJ1-1; size: NA; D: TRBD1; length: 18; V: TRBV7-2; DNA: TGTGCCAGCAGCTTGGGTTTTGATTACAGGGGCAGTAACACTGAAGCTTTCTTT; CDR3: CASSLGFDYRGSNTEAFF
J: TRBJ1-1; size: NA; D: NA; length: 15; V: TRBV13; DNA: TGTGCCAGCAGCTTCCAGGGTATTATAGGTACTGAAGCTTTCTTT; CDR3: CASSFQGIIGTEAFF
J: TRBJ1-4; size: NA; D: TRBD1; length: 16; V: TRBV6-5; DNA: TGTGCCAGCAGTTACGCGTGGCCAGGGGGCGCGAAAAAACTGTTTTTT; CDR3: CASSYAWPGGAKKLFF
J: TRBJ2-1; size: once; D: TRBD2; length: 16; V: TRBV24-1; DNA: TGTGCCACCAGTGATCCTAGCGGGAGCTCCTACAATGAGCAGTTCTTC; CDR3: CATSDPSGSSYNEQFF
J: TRBJ1-5; size: NA; D: NA; length: 15; V: TRBV6-5; DNA: TGTGCCAGCAGTTACTCGGATGGGGCAGGTCAGCCCCAGCATTTT; CDR3: CASSYSDGAGQPQHF
J: TRBJ2-5; size: NA; D: NA; length: 11; V: TRBV28; DNA: TGTGCCAGCAGTTTAACGGGGGCCCAGTACTTC; CDR3: CASSLTGAQYF
J: TRBJ1-6; size: NA; D: NA; length: 17; V: TRBV7-7; DNA: TGTGCTAGCAGTCCGGGGGGGGGAAACTCCTATAATTCACCCCTCCACTTT; CDR3: CASSPGGGNSYNSPLHF
J: TRBJ1-1; size: NA; D: NA; length: 13; V: TRBV3-1/TRBV3-2; DNA: TGTGCCAGCAGCCAGGGGAGGAACACTGAAGCTTTCTTT; CDR3: CASSQGRNTEAFF
J: TRBJ2-3; size: NA; D: NA; length: 14; V: TRBV5-4; DNA: TGTGCCAGCAGCTTGTTTGGAGGCACAGATACGCAGTATTTT; CDR3: CASSLFGGTDTQYF
J: TRBJ2-1; size: NA; D: TRBD2; length: 15; V: TRBV4-3; DNA: TGCGCCAGCAGCCAAGGGTACCTAGCGGGGGTCGAGCAGTTCTTC; CDR3: CASSQGYLAGVEQFF
J: TRBJ1-1; size: NA; D: TRBD1; length: 14; V: TRBV10-1; DNA: TGCGCCAGCAGTTCACAGGGGGATTACACTGAAGCTTTCTTT; CDR3: CASSSQGDYTEAFF
J: TRBJ1-2; size: NA; D: NA; length: 14; V: TRBV7-2; DNA: TGTGCCAGCAGCCCCCGATCGGGTGCCTATGGCTACACCTTC; CDR3: CASSPRSGAYGYTF
J: TRBJ2-2; size: NA; D: TRBD1; length: 18; V: TRBV18; DNA: TGTGCCAGCTCAAGGGACAGGGGGCACCAACTCGACACCGGGGAGCTGTTTTTT; CDR3: CASSRDRGHQLDTGELFF
J: TRBJ1-5; size: NA; D: NA; length: 15; V: TRBV7-8; DNA: TGTGCCAGCATCATAGGGGTGGATGGCAATCAGCCCCAGCATTTT; CDR3: CASIIGVDGNQPQHF
J: TRBJ1-1; size: NA; D: NA; length: 14; V: TRBV2; DNA: TGTGCCAGCAGTGATGGGTTGCGGGGGACTGAAGCTTTCTTT; CDR3: CASSDGLRGTEAFF
J: TRBJ2-5; size: NA; D: NA; length: 14; V: TRBV19; DNA: TGTGCCAGTAGTATAGCTACAGCCCAAGAGACCCAGTACTTC; CDR3: CASSIATAQETQYF
J: TRBJ1-1; size: NA; D: NA; length: 14; V: TRBV5-6; DNA: TGTGCCAGCAGTTTCGGGGCGGGGTGGACTGAAGCTTTCTTT; CDR3: CASSFGAGWTEAFF
J: TRBJ2-3; size: NA; D: NA; length: 14; V: TRBV5-1; DNA: TGCGCCAGCAGCCTTGGACTTGCCGCAGATACGCAGTATTTT; CDR3: CASSLGLAADTQYF
J: TRBJ1-2; size: NA; D: TRBD1; length: 15; V: TRBV7-2; DNA: TGTGCCAGCAGCACTGGACAGGCACCCAGCCATGGCTACACCTTC; CDR3: CASSTGQAPSHGYTF
J: TRBJ2-3; size: NA; D: TRBD2; length: 15; V: TRBV3-1/TRBV3-2; DNA: TGTGCCAGCAGCCAGAATAGCGGGGGTAGTGATACGCAGTATTTT; CDR3: CASSQNSGGSDTQYF
J: TRBJ1-6; size: NA; D: NA; length: 19; V: TRBV18; DNA: TGTGCCAGCTCACCAAAGAATGGGGCCGCGGGAGAATATAATTCACCCCTCCACTTT; CDR3: CASSPKNGAAGEYNSPLHF
J: TRBJ2-2; size: NA; D: NA; length: 13; V: TRBV19; DNA: TGTGCCAGTAACCCAGAGAACACCGGGGAGCTGTTTTTT; CDR3: CASNPENTGELFF
J: TRBJ2-5; size: NA; D: TRBD2; length: 17; V: TRBV3-1/TRBV3-2; DNA: TGTGCCAGCAGCCAACTGACTAGCGGGGCCGCGGGAGAGACCCAGTACTTC; CDR3: CASSQLTSGAAGETQYF
J: TRBJ1-2; size: NA; D: NA; length: 12; V: TRBV5-8; DNA: TGTGCCAGCACCGGGTCCTTCTATGGCTACACCTTC; CDR3: CASTGSFYGYTF
J: TRBJ1-1; size: NA; D: NA; length: 12; V: TRBV30; DNA: TGTGCCTGGAGTGCCGACAGGTCTGAAGCTTTCTTT; CDR3: CAWSADRSEAFF
J: TRBJ2-7; size: NA; D: NA; length: 15; V: TRBV13; DNA: TGTGCCAGCAGCGACCATTACGGGTCATCCTACGAGCAGTACTTC; CDR3: CASSDHYGSSYEQYF
J: TRBJ2-5; size: NA; D: NA; length: 17; V: TRBV7-9; DNA: TGTGCCAGCAGCGGGAATCAGGGGGGACCCCAGCGGGAGACCCAGTACTTC; CDR3: CASSGNQGGPQRETQYF
J: TRBJ2-2; size: NA; D: TRBD2; length: 16; V: TRBV5-3; DNA: TGTGCCAGAAGCTTCCCAGCGGGAGAAGGGACCGGGGAGCTGTTTTTT; CDR3: CARSFPAGEGTGELFF
J: TRBJ2-5; size: NA; D: TRBD2; length: 17; V: TRBV5-8; DNA: TGTGCCAGCACCAGGGACCCAGAACTAGCGGGGAGTGAGACCCAGTACTTC; CDR3: CASTRDPELAGSETQYF
J: TRBJ1-5; size: NA; D: TRBD1; length: 13; V: TRBV6-5; DNA: TGTGCCAGCAGTACGACAGGGGATCCGCCCCAGCATTTT; CDR3: CASSTTGDPPQHF
J: TRBJ2-7; size: NA; D: NA; length: 13; V: TRBV29-1; DNA: TGCAGCGTCACCTTCGCCAGCTCCTACGAGCAGTACTTC; CDR3: CSVTFASSYEQYF